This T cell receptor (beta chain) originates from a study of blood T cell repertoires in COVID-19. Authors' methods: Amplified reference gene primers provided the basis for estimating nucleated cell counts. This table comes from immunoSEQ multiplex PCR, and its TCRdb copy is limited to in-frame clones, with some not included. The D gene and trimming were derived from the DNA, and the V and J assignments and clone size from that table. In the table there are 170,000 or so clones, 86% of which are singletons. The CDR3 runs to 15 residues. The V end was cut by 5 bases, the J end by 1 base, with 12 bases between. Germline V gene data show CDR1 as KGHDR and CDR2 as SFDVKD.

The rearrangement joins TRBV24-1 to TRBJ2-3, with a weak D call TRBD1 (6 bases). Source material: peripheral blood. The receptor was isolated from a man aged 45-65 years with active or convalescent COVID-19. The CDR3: CATSGGGGRTDTQYF. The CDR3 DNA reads TGTGCCACCAGTGGTGGGGGCGGCCGCACAGATACGCAGTATTTT.